The 14 T cell receptor beta chains listed next were all sequenced from one sample in a study of a mutant IDH1 vaccine in newly diagnosed glioma. Time point in this sample: baseline, week 1 (first vaccination visit). Treatment noted: pre-vaccination baseline after standard-of-care therapy. This table comes from immunoSEQ multiplex PCR, and its TCRdb copy is limited to in-frame clones, with some not included. The sample includes over 55,000 clones, around four fifths of them seen just once. Sample: peripheral blood mononuclear cells (PBMCs), taken from a glioma patient treated with radiotherapy, temozolomide or both. The receptor set was obtained from a woman aged 18-30 years with glioma. Some clones in this sample may be carry-over from other donors' samples.

V gene TRBV30 combines with J gene TRBJ1-3, with 8 bases that match TRBD1. From germline, CDR1 is GTSNPN and CDR2 SVGIG (reference sequence). Trimming cost V 2 bases and J 2 bases; bases outside gene matches: 2. The CDR3 runs 14 residues. The chain's CDR3 is CAWSRTGTGNTIYF. In DNA form, the CDR3 reads TGTGCCTGGAGTAGGACAGGGACTGGAAACACCATATATTTT.

The chain couples TRBV4-1 to TRBJ1-2; D gene uncertain. Germline V gene sequence: CDR1 MGHRA, CDR2 YSYEKL. Deletions cut 1 base from V and 4 bases from J, with 16 bases between. The CDR3 is 16 residues long. The CDR3 is CASSQGTVSAGYGYTF. The CDR3 DNA is TGCGCCAGCAGCCAAGGAACGGTCTCAGCGGGCTATGGCTACACCTTC.

The V and J genes are TRBV27 and TRBJ1-2; the match to TRBD1 covers 9 bases. The CDR3 is made up of 14 amino acids. Germline lookup yields CDR1 MNHEY and CDR2 SMNVEV (reference sequence). J gave up 13 bases and V 0 bases, and 9 bases lay outside the gene matches. CDR3 in DNA: TGTGCCAGCAGTTTATCTGGGGACAGGGCCCCGCGCACCTTC. It specifies CASSLSGDRAPRTF.

The chain carries TRBV5-1 and TRBJ2-3, with a possible D match to TRBD1 (6 bases). This CDR3 is 18 amino acids long. CDR1 is SGHRS and CDR2 is YFSETQ in the germline V gene. V gave up 3 bases and J gave up 0 bases, with 20 bases separating them. The CDR3 protein is CASSSAILDRTSTDTQYF. The DNA for the CDR3 is TGCGCCAGCAGCTCTGCAATTCTCGACAGGACTAGCACAGATACGCAGTATTTT. Supplemented by reference TRBV5-1 and TRBJ2-3, the full variable domain reads KAGVTQTPRYLIKTRGQQVTLSCSPISGHRSVSWYQQTPGQGLQFLFEYFSETQRNKGNFPGRFSGRQFSNSRSEMNVSTLELGDSALYLCASSSAILDRTSTDTQYFGPGTRLTVL.

The V call is TRBV5-4, the J call TRBJ2-2; the match to TRBD2 covers 9 bases. The CDR3 is 16 residues long. V was pared by 0 bases and J by 6 bases, with 6 bases of the junction left unmatched. Germline V CDR1 and CDR2: SGHNT, YYREEE (reference sequence). As DNA, the CDR3 is TGTGCCAGCAGCTTGGGTCCAGCGGGAGGTCCCGGGGAGCTGTTTTTT. Translation gives CASSLGPAGGPGELFF. Full variable domain (outside the CDR3, taken from reference TRBV5-4 and TRBJ2-2): ETGVTQSPTHLIKTRGQQVTLRCSSQSGHNTVSWYQQALGQGPQFIFQYYREEENGRGNFPPRFSGLQFPNYSSELNVNALELDDSALYLCASSLGPAGGPGELFFGEGSRLTVL.

This rearrangement joins TRBV27 to TRBJ1-2; D gene ambiguous. Trimming took off 4 bases at V and 1 base at J, with 10 bases between the two ends. This CDR3 has 14 residues. From germline, CDR1 is MNHEY and CDR2 SMNVEV (reference sequence). DNA of the CDR3: TGTGCCAGCAGTTGGCGGCATCTTAACTATGGCTACACCTTC. Translated: CASSWRHLNYGYTF.

The CDR3 DNA reads TGTGCCAGCAAGAATCTATCGGTGGGACAGGGGGGAACTAATGAAAAACTGTTTTTT. This sequence encodes CASKNLSVGQGGTNEKLFF. This chain links TRBV7-9 with TRBJ1-4; 11 nucleotides agree with TRBD1. This CDR3 region has 19 residues. V lost 7 bases and J lost 1; bases outside the gene matches: 14. Germline V gives CDR1 SEHNR, CDR2 FQNEAQ (reference sequence). Based on the CDR3 plus reference TRBV7-9 and TRBJ1-4, the full variable domain is DTGVSQNPRHKITKRGQNVTFRCDPISEHNRLYWYRQTLGQGPEFLTYFQNEAQLEKSRLLSDRFSAERPKGSFSTLEIQRTEQGDSAMYLCASKNLSVGQGGTNEKLFFGSGTQLSVL.

The rearrangement joins TRBV2 to TRBJ1-2, with D perhaps TRBD1 (6 bases). The V end lost 9 bases, the J end lost 5 bases, and 16 bases lay between the germline ends. Germline V gives CDR1 SNHLY, CDR2 FYNNEI. This CDR3 has 13 amino acids. The chain's CDR3 is CASSDRLTYGYTF. CDR3 DNA sequence: TGTGCCAGTTCCGACAGGCTCACGTATGGCTACACCTTC.

V and J are TRBV9 and TRBJ2-1, with D maybe TRBD2 (5 bases). There are 17 residues in the CDR3. Trimming took off 4 bases at V and 4 bases at J, with 21 bases between the two ends. Germline V gene sequence: CDR1 SGDLS, CDR2 YYNGEE. DNA for the CDR3: TGTGCCAGCAGCCCACACCCACGGGGTAGCTCGTACAATGAGCAGTTCTTC. Its protein product is CASSPHPRGSSYNEQFF.

The gene calls are TRBV27 and TRBJ1-2; D unclear. Trimming removed 5 bases from V and 5 bases from J, with 15 bases in between. Germline CDR1 MNHEY, CDR2 SMNVEV (reference sequence). There are 14 residues in the CDR3. CDR3 residues: CASSQLAAGYGYTF. In nucleotides, the CDR3 is TGTGCCAGCAGTCAACTCGCTGCGGGGTATGGCTACACCTTC.

The chain uses TRBV11-3 and TRBJ2-1; no firm D call. The CDR3 runs to 15 residues. Germline assignment: CDR1 SGHNT and CDR2 YENEEA. Trimming pared 5 bases from V and 0 bases from J, leaving 11 bases between. CDR3 residues: CASSPDFSSYNEQFF. The CDR3, as DNA: TGTGCCAGCAGCCCTGACTTCAGCTCCTACAATGAGCAGTTCTTC.

The rearrangement uses TRBV13 and TRBJ1-3; 11 bases match TRBD1. After removal of 4 bases from V and 3 bases from J, the junction contained 8 bases not matched to a gene. The CDR3 has 17 residues. Germline lookup yields CDR1 PRHDT and CDR2 FYEKMQ (reference sequence). DNA for the CDR3: TGTGCCAGCAGCTACTTAGGACAGGGGGCCTTTGGAAACACCATATATTTT. Its translation: CASSYLGQGAFGNTIYF. Together with reference TRBV13 and TRBJ1-3, the CDR3 gives the full variable domain: AAGVIQSPRHLIKEKRETATLKCYPIPRHDTVYWYQQGPGQDPQFLISFYEKMQSDKGSIPDRFSAQQFSDYHSELNMSSLELGDSALYFCASSYLGQGAFGNTIYFGEGSWLTVV.

This chain uses TRBV5-8 with TRBJ2-1, with D uncertain. Trimming cost V 3 bases and J 8 bases, with 18 bases left between them. The CDR3 sequence is 15 residues long. Per the germline V gene, CDR1 is SGHTS and CDR2 is YDEGEE. CDR3 region: CASSSSGYPSDEQFF. Written as DNA, the CDR3 is TGTGCCAGCAGCTCCTCCGGATACCCCTCGGATGAGCAGTTCTTC.

V is TRBV5-6 and J is TRBJ2-1; tentatively, D is TRBD2 (5 bases). Germline CDR1 reads SGHDT; CDR2 reads YYEEEE. The V end lost 2 bases, the J end lost 0 bases, and 12 bases lay between the germline ends. The CDR3 totals 16 residues. CDR3 protein: CASSLGGPDSYNEQFF. In DNA form, the CDR3 reads TGTGCCAGCAGCTTAGGAGGACCCGACTCCTACAATGAGCAGTTCTTC.